The text below deals with one T cell receptor beta chain. 5'RACE template switching with UMIs generated TCR beta cDNA. Using the 5' RACE reads, TCRdb records one entry per CDR3 protein without DNA. The listing contains 200,000 to 300,000 distinct CDR3 sequences. The sample belongs to a study of T cells expressing NK-cell markers. In the study overall: The sequencing cohort of eight donors included seven HCMV-seropositive individuals and one seronegative individual.

This CDR3 has 15 residues. Germline V CDR1 and CDR2: SEHNR, FQNEAQ (reference sequence). What was sequenced was blood T cells: a sorted CD56 or NKG2C T cell subset, CD4+ or CD8+ T cells, or bulk PBMC T cells (not recorded which). The gene calls are TRBV7-9 and TRBJ2-7; TCRdb proposes TRBD2, but this gene call is untestable without DNA. This receptor was obtained from a man aged 18 to 30 in good health. Here the CDR3 reads CASSFRGSGGAEQYF.